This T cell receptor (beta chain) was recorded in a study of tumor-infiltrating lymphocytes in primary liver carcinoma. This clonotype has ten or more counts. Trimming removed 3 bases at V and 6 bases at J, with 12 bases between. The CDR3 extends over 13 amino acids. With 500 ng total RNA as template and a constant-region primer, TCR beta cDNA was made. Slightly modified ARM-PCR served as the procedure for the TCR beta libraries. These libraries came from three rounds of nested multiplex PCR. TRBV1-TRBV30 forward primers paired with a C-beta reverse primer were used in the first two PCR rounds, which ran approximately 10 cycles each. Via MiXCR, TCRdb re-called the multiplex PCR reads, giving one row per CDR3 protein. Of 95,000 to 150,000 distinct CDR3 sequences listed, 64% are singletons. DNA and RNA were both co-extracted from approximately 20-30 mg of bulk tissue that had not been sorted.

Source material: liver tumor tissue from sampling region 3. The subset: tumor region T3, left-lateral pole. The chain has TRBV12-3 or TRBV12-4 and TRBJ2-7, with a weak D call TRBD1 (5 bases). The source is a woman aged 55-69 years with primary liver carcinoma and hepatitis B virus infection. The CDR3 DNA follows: TGTGCCAGCAGTTTCAACCCCCAGGGCGAGCAGTACTTC. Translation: CASSFNPQGEQYF.